This T cell receptor (beta chain) was sequenced for a study of T-cell memory formation after mild COVID-19. Study context: For the most part, TCR clusters were specific to one donor.

Study results and caveats: The CD4+ clones that contracted clustered mainly within CM and EM, and the CD8+ clones concentrated in EMRA.

5'RACE primed from the constant segment yielded TCR alpha and TCR beta cDNA libraries bearing sample barcodes and UMIs. A single record per CDR3 protein comes from TCRdb applying MiXCR to the 5' RACE reads. The sample holds around 320,000 distinct CDR3 sequences; around 30% are singletons and the top ten take approximately 15%. This CDR3 comprises 12 residues. V gave up 3 bases and J gave up 10 bases; unmatched junction bases: 4. Per the germline V gene, CDR1 is SGHAT and CDR2 is FQNNGV. This clonotype has only a few counts. No antigen is known for it. The receptor comes from an adult woman who had mild COVID-19 (a few samples of this study predate the infection). Cell type and time point are not known. Source material: PBMCs or a T cell subset sorted from them (not recorded which). The chain joins TRBV11-2 to TRBJ2-3; 7 bases are shared with TRBD2. This CDR3 is CASSFEAGSQYF. CDR3 sequence (DNA): TGTGCCAGCAGCTTTGAAGCGGGATCGCAGTATTTT.